One sample yielded the 11 T cell receptor beta chains listed below, sequenced in a study of molecular identifiers for immune sequencing clone quantification. TCRdb called the PCR reads again in MiXCR, with one record for every CDR3 protein. Of about 640,000 distinct CDR3 sequences listed, nearly 20% were seen once; the top ten hold around 0.86%. Sequencing used naive CD8+ T cells from blood, with Jurkat cell RNA spiked in. The sample's subset: FACS-sorted CD8+CD4-CCR7+CD45RA+ naive T cells. Every receptor here comes from a human donor in good health. Some libraries in this study had Jurkat cell RNA spiked in.

Worth noting for this clonotype: This could be a read error, since a much larger clone is one nucleotide away. This rearrangement joins TRBV30 to TRBJ2-2, with a tentative D call TRBD2 (5 bases). CDR1 GTSNPN and CDR2 SVGIG come from the germline V gene (reference sequence). CDR3 length: 10 residues. The CDR3 region is CALRAGEPFF. The CDR3 DNA follows: TGTGCCCTCCGAGCCGGGGAGCCGTTTTTT.

To note about this clonotype: This may be a read error, as it is one base from a much larger clone. DNA for the CDR3: TGTGCCAGCAGTGAAGTCGCAGGGAACACTGAAGCTTTCTTT. It is translated as CASSEVAGNTEAFF. The chain recombines TRBV6-1 with TRBJ1-1; D uncertain. V lost 1 base to trimming and J lost 1 base, with 7 bases between them. This CDR3 contains 14 residues. The germline V gene encodes CDR1 MNHNS and CDR2 SASEGT.

This clonotype appeared many times. The gene calls are TRBV2 and TRBJ1-1, with 10 positions matching TRBD1. The V and J ends lost 4 bases and 0 bases, in that order; junction bases with no gene match: 8. Germline-derived CDR1 and CDR2 are SNHLY and FYNNEI. The CDR3 loop spans 17 amino acids. The CDR3 sequence: CASSVGTGERVNTEAFF. CDR3 DNA: TGTGCCAGCAGTGTCGGGACAGGGGAGAGGGTGAACACTGAAGCTTTCTTT.

In the case of this clonotype: This sequence may be a read error, since a much larger clone differs from it by one base. The CDR3 ends on some other residue instead of the conserved phenylalanine or tryptophan, so this is likely a read error. V gene TRBV28 combines with J gene TRBJ1-1, with a weak D call TRBD1 (6 bases). The length of the CDR3 is 14 residues. Germline CDR1 MDHEN, CDR2 SYDVKM. Trimming cost V 4 bases and J 7 bases, with 16 bases left between them. The CDR3 loop reads CASSYGEGVVEAFL. The CDR3 DNA sequence: TGTGCCAGCAGTTACGGGGAGGGGGTAGTTGAAGCTTTCCTT.

At least ten counts were recorded for this clonotype. The V and J genes are TRBV19 and TRBJ2-7; possibly TRBD2 for D (6 bases). V lost 8 bases to trimming and J lost 3 bases, with 17 bases between them. The CDR3 is made up of 14 amino acids. Germline assignment: CDR1 LNHDA and CDR2 SQIVND (reference sequence). CDR3 amino acids: CASGPGGEGYEQYF. The CDR3 DNA reads as TGTGCCAGTGGACCCGGGGGAGAGGGCTACGAGCAGTACTTC.

The CDR3 DNA sequence: TGTGCCAGTAGTATTAGCGGGTCTACCGGGGAGCTGTTTTTT. This encodes CASSISGSTGELFF. This rearrangement joins TRBV19 to TRBJ2-2, with TRBD2 identical over 7 bases. The CDR3 has 14 amino acids. Germline-derived CDR1 and CDR2 are LNHDA and SQIVND (reference sequence). J lost 5 bases, V lost 3 bases, and 3 bases had no gene match.

As regards this clonotype: Since a much larger clone is just one base distant, this may be a read error. The CDR3 DNA is TGTGCCAGCAGTGCAGGGGGTGCAGGAGACATTCAGTACTTC. It codes for CASSAGGAGDIQYF. J is TRBJ2-4 and V is TRBV12-3 or TRBV12-4; TRBD1 matches 7 bases. The CDR3 length is 14 residues. The V gene end was trimmed by 5 bases and the J gene end by 8 bases; junction bases not matched to a gene: 9.

On this clonotype itself: The CDR3 carries no conserved terminal phenylalanine or tryptophan, so it likely arises from a read error. The rearrangement uses TRBV11-2 and TRBJ1-1; D is unresolved. Germline V CDR1 and CDR2: SGHAT, FQNNGV. CDR3 size: 13 residues. V was shortened by 5 bases and J by 2 bases, with 9 bases between the two germline ends. CDR3 loop: CASSPRANTEAFL. CDR3 sequence (DNA): TGTGCCAGCAGCCCGCGGGCAAACACTGAAGCTTTCCTT.

V and J are TRBV21-1 and TRBJ2-4; the tabulated D call, TRBD1, remains unverified against the DNA. TRBV21-1 is described as a pseudogene. The length of the CDR3 is 13 residues. The CDR3: CASPTGVWNIQYF. The CDR3 nucleotides are TGTGCCAGTCCGACAGGGGTTTGGAACATTCAGTACTTC.

The sample holds a few counts of this clonotype. The rearrangement joins TRBV7-3 to TRBJ2-1; 8 nucleotides align to TRBD2. V lost 5 bases, J lost 4 bases, and 10 bases stayed unmatched. Looked up from germline, CDR1 is SGHTA and CDR2 is FQGTGA. This CDR3 comprises 16 residues. CDR3 in DNA: TGTGCCAGCAGCCCCCTAACTAGCGGATCATACAATGAGCAGTTCTTC. Its protein product is CASSPLTSGSYNEQFF.

About this clonotype itself: The junction differs from germline at one of its ends, possibly a read error. The chain carries TRBV20-1 and TRBJ2-5; weak D call: TRBD2 (6 bases). Germline lookup yields CDR1 DFQATT and CDR2 SNEGSKA (reference sequence). This CDR3 comprises 13 residues. The CDR3 sequence: CSARDGTGETQHF. The CDR3 coding sequence is TGCAGTGCTAGAGACGGGACTGGGGAGACCCAGCACTTC.